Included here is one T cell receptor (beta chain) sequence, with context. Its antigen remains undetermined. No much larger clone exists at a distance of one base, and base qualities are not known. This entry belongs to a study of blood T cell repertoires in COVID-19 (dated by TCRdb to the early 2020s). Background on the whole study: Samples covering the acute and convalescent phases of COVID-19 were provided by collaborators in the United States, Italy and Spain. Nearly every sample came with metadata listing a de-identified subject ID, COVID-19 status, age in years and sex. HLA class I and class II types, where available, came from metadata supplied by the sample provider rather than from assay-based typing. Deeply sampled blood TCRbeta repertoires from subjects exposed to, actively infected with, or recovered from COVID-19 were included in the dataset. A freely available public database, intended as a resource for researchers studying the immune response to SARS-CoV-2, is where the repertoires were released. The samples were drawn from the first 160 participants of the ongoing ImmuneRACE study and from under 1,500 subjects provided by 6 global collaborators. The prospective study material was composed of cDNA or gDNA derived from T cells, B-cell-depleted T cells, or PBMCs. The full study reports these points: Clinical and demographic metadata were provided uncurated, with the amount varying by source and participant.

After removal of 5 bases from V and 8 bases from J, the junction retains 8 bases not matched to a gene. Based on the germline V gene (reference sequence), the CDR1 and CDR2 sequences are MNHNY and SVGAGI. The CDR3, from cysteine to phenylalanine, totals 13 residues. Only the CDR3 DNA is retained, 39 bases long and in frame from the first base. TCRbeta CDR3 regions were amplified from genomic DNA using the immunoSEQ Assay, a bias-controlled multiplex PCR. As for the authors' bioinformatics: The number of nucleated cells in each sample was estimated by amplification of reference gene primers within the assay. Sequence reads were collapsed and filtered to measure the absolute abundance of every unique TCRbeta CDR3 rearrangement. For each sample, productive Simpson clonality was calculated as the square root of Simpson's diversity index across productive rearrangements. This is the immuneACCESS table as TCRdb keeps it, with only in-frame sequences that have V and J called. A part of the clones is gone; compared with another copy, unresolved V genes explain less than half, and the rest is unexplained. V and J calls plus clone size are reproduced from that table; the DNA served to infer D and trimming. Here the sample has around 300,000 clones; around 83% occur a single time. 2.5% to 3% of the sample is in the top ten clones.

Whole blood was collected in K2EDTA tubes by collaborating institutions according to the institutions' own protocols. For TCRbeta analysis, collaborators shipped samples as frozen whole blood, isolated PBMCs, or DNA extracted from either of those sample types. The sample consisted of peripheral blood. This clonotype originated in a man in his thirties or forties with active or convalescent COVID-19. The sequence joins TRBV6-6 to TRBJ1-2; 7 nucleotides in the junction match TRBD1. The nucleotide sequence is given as TGTGCCAGCAGTCCTGACAGGGAAAGGGGCTACACCTTC. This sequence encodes CASSPDRERGYTF.